Sequencing of this T cell receptor (beta chain) was carried out in a study of identical twins. Template switching added a universal primer site; cDNA carried unique molecular identifiers. A single record per CDR3 protein comes from TCRdb applying MiXCR to the 5' RACE reads. This table has roughly 1.6 million distinct CDR3 sequences, about 32% appearing once. Study-wide results and caveats: Twins shared beta out-of-frame sequences in excess, but this excess was weaker.

As for this clonotype: Its matching antigen is unknown.

There are 18 residues in the CDR3. The V gene's germline CDR1 is SGHRS and CDR2 YFSETQ. The V segment lost 0 bases and the J segment 6 bases; nucleotides outside the gene matches: 10. Sequencing input: cord blood. This sequence was found in a newborn girl in good health. This chain joins TRBV5-1 and TRBJ2-3, with 13 bases fitting TRBD2. The CDR3 here is CASSLEATSGRMGDTQYF. The CDR3 coding sequence is TGCGCCAGCAGCTTGGAGGCGACTAGCGGGAGGATGGGTGATACGCAGTATTTT.